Listed below are T cell receptor beta chains from one sample, sequenced in a study of control samples from healthy donors and cancer patients. This table comes from immunoSEQ multiplex PCR, and its TCRdb copy is limited to in-frame clones, with some not included. Of tens of thousands of clones listed, around 90% are singletons. The specimen sequenced was PBMCs. These receptors originate from a man in his 60s with colorectal cancer. Each CDR3 is given with its conserved first and last residue. The D gene is left open where the match is weak. A clone size is listed for some rows: how often the clone was seen (once, few, many), or a class if it is expanded.

V gene,D gene,clone size,J gene,CDR3 protein,CDR3 DNA
TRBV5-5,NA,NA,TRBJ2-7,CASSPSRGSHEQYF,TGTGCCAGCAGCCCAAGCCGAGGGAGTCACGAGCAGTACTTC
TRBV18,TRBD2,NA,TRBJ2-2,CASSPLLQRGDTGELFF,TGTGCCAGCTCACCACTCCTTCAGCGGGGCGACACCGGGGAGCTGTTTTTT
TRBV6-2/TRBV6-3,NA,NA,TRBJ2-3,CASSPWAPSTDTQYF,TGTGCCAGCAGTCCCTGGGCCCCTAGCACAGATACGCAGTATTTT
TRBV19,NA,NA,TRBJ2-7,CASSITGSYEQYF,TGTGCCAGTAGTATCACAGGCTCCTACGAGCAGTACTTC
TRBV7-6,NA,NA,TRBJ1-4,CASTLGTGNEKLFF,TGTGCCAGCACCTTAGGGACGGGAAATGAAAAACTGTTTTTT
TRBV7-8,TRBD2,NA,TRBJ2-2,CASSPAGTSGGANYLPNTGELFF,TGTGCCAGCAGCCCCGCCGGGACTAGCGGGGGGGCAAATTACCTTCCGAACACCGGGGAGCTGTTTTTT
TRBV5-4,NA,NA,TRBJ2-3,CASSGGSTSTDTQYF,TGTGCCAGCAGCGGAGGGAGTACTAGCACAGATACGCAGTATTTT
TRBV12-5,NA,NA,TRBJ2-3,CASGLSVSTDTQYF,TGTGCTAGTGGTTTGTCAGTTAGCACAGATACGCAGTATTTT
TRBV9,NA,NA,TRBJ2-2,CASSVGAVRTGELFF,TGTGCCAGCAGCGTTGGGGCAGTCCGCACCGGGGAGCTGTTTTTT
TRBV5-1,NA,few,TRBJ2-7,CASSPDSGPYEQYF,TGCGCCAGCAGCCCAGACAGTGGACCCTACGAGCAGTACTTC
TRBV5-4,NA,NA,TRBJ2-7,CASSLRGNHEQYF,TGTGCCAGCAGCTTGCGAGGCAACCACGAGCAGTACTTC
TRBV28,NA,NA,TRBJ1-2,CASNNGGLGGYTF,TGTGCCAGCAACAATGGGGGGTTGGGTGGCTACACCTTC
TRBV6-5,TRBD1,NA,TRBJ1-5,CASRPGQGASQPQHF,TGTGCCAGCAGACCAGGACAGGGGGCAAGTCAGCCCCAGCATTTT
TRBV4-1,TRBD1,NA,TRBJ1-5,CASSQSPGTGGLQPQHF,TGCGCCAGCAGCCAGTCTCCGGGGACAGGGGGCTTACAGCCCCAGCATTTT
TRBV6-6,NA,NA,TRBJ2-7,CASSYSSPDYEQYF,TGTGCCAGCAGTTACTCGAGTCCGGACTACGAGCAGTACTTC
TRBV6-5,NA,NA,TRBJ1-1,CASSRGTVNTEAFF,TGTGCCAGCAGCCGTGGGACGGTGAACACTGAAGCTTTCTTT
TRBV9,NA,NA,TRBJ2-5,CASSVTGYQETQYF,TGTGCCAGCAGCGTAACGGGCTACCAAGAGACCCAGTACTTC
TRBV7-9,NA,NA,TRBJ2-1,CASSLTRDSSYNEQFF,TGTGCCAGCAGCTTAACCAGGGATAGCTCCTACAATGAGCAGTTCTTC
TRBV7-2,NA,NA,TRBJ1-1,CASASLRMNTEAFF,TGTGCCAGCGCCTCTCTCAGGATGAACACTGAAGCTTTCTTT
TRBV2,NA,once,TRBJ1-1,CASSDPLDRSNTEAFF,TGTGCCAGCAGTGACCCTCTTGACAGGTCGAACACTGAAGCTTTCTTT
TRBV7-9,NA,NA,TRBJ2-1,CASSSGLYNEQFF,TGTGCCAGCAGCTCCGGACTTTACAATGAGCAGTTCTTC
TRBV29-1,NA,NA,TRBJ1-1,CSVASGVDTEAFF,TGCAGCGTAGCTTCGGGGGTGGACACTGAAGCTTTCTTT
TRBV9,TRBD1,few,TRBJ2-7,CASSVGQGWDEQYF,TGTGCCAGCAGCGTAGGACAGGGATGGGACGAGCAGTACTTC
TRBV27,NA,NA,TRBJ1-1,CASSHIPPGARTEAFF,TGTGCCAGCAGCCACATCCCCCCGGGGGCGCGGACTGAAGCTTTCTTT
TRBV2,TRBD2,NA,TRBJ2-2,CATLSGGAGTGELFF,TGTGCCACCCTTAGCGGGGGGGCGGGAACCGGGGAGCTGTTTTTT
TRBV4-1,NA,NA,TRBJ1-1,CASSQEIRLNTEAFF,TGCGCCAGCAGCCAAGAAATACGCTTGAACACTGAAGCTTTCTTT
TRBV9,NA,NA,TRBJ1-1,CASGPAGVMNTEAFF,TGTGCCAGCGGACCCGCCGGGGTTATGAACACTGAAGCTTTCTTT
TRBV19,NA,NA,TRBJ1-4,CASSTRVGGTNEKLFF,TGTGCCAGTAGTACCCGGGTAGGGGGAACTAATGAAAAACTGTTTTTT
TRBV4-1,NA,NA,TRBJ2-5,CASSQSRQETQYF,TGCGCCAGCAGCCAAAGCAGACAAGAGACCCAGTACTTC
TRBV2,NA,NA,TRBJ1-1,CASSENYGIYNTEAFF,TGTGCCAGCAGTGAAAACTATGGCATTTACAACACTGAAGCTTTCTTT
TRBV28,NA,NA,TRBJ2-1,CASSTLVNEQFF,TGTGCCAGCAGTACCTTGGTCAATGAGCAGTTCTTC
TRBV12-3/TRBV12-4,NA,NA,TRBJ1-2,CASSTGSPYGYTF,TGTGCCAGCAGCACCGGATCCCCGTATGGCTACACCTTC
TRBV6-1,NA,NA,TRBJ2-7,CASSEFVGGITYEQYF,TGTGCCAGCAGTGAATTTGTGGGGGGCATCACCTACGAGCAGTACTTC
TRBV29-1,NA,NA,TRBJ2-5,CSVGRSGETQYF,TGCAGCGTTGGAAGGAGCGGGGAGACCCAGTACTTC
TRBV6-5,NA,NA,TRBJ2-5,CASSPFGGRETQYF,TGTGCCAGCAGTCCTTTTGGGGGAAGGGAGACCCAGTACTTC
TRBV7-8,NA,NA,TRBJ2-3,CASSLRQGEYTDTQYF,TGTGCCAGCAGCTTACGGCAGGGAGAATATACGGATACGCAGTATTTT
TRBV4-1,TRBD1,NA,TRBJ2-7,CASSPTGVAATGSYEQYF,TGCGCCAGCAGCCCCACAGGGGTCGCCGCCACAGGATCCTACGAGCAGTACTTC
TRBV5-8,NA,NA,TRBJ1-4,CASSRMAREKLFF,TGTGCCAGCAGCCGGATGGCGCGGGAAAAACTGTTTTTT
TRBV10-3,TRBD1,NA,TRBJ1-2,CAISGIDRGNYGYTF,TGTGCCATCAGTGGAATAGACAGGGGTAACTATGGCTACACCTTC
TRBV30,NA,NA,TRBJ1-3,CAWRLTTSRNTIYF,TGTGCCTGGAGGTTGACAACCTCCCGAAACACCATATATTTT
TRBV19,TRBD1,NA,TRBJ1-2,CASSSDRGGYGYTF,TGTGCCAGTAGTTCAGACAGGGGCGGCTATGGCTACACCTTC
TRBV6-2/TRBV6-3,NA,NA,TRBJ2-2,CASSYSAAVTSELFF,TGTGCCAGCAGTTACTCGGCGGCCGTAACTAGCGAGCTGTTTTTT
TRBV29-1,NA,NA,TRBJ1-2,CSVEDRRVGGYTF,TGCAGCGTTGAAGATAGGAGGGTAGGAGGCTACACCTTC
TRBV4-1,NA,NA,TRBJ2-2,CASSQYTGELFF,TGCGCCAGCAGCCAATATACCGGGGAGCTGTTTTTT
TRBV9,TRBD1,NA,TRBJ1-6,CASSPTGQSVSPLHF,TGTGCCAGCAGCCCAACGGGACAGTCGGTTTCACCCCTCCACTTT
TRBV30,NA,NA,TRBJ2-7,CAWSGDGTYEQYF,TGTGCCTGGAGTGGCGACGGAACCTACGAGCAGTACTTC
TRBV5-5,NA,NA,TRBJ1-5,CASSLSSNQPQHF,TGTGCCAGCAGCCTCTCCAGCAATCAGCCCCAGCATTTT
TRBV7-9,NA,NA,TRBJ2-7,CASSITSYEQYF,TGTGCCAGCAGCATCACATCCTACGAGCAGTACTTC
TRBV28,NA,NA,TRBJ1-1,CASSLRVYTEAFF,TGTGCCAGCAGCCTCAGGGTTTACACTGAAGCTTTCTTT